This T cell receptor (beta chain) was identified in a study of T-cell reconstitution after alpha-beta-depleted transplantation in children. Findings of the study overall: By about two months after transplant, alpha-beta T cells reportedly arose from several hundred graft clones that had expanded. Newly produced T cells mostly provided counts and TCRbeta diversity after one year, as hyperexpanded clones declined. Some patients' high day-60 TCRbeta diversity was attributed to recipient cells surviving conditioning.

A library of TCRbeta sequences, prepared with unique molecular identifiers, was generated. TCRdb re-called the PCR reads through MiXCR, storing one row per CDR3 protein. The sample lists 600,000 or so distinct CDR3 sequences, 20% to 25% occurring once. In germline, CDR1 is DFQATT, CDR2 SNEGSKA (reference sequence). The CDR3 runs to 15 residues. V shed 6 bases, J shed 3 bases, and the junction held 13 bases outside the gene matches. In its sample, this clonotype was seen a few times. Its antigen is as yet unknown. Sequencing used PBMCs, mostly from graft donor cells, obtained 360 days after TCRalphabeta/CD19-depleted stem cell transplant. This rearrangement joins TRBV20-1 to TRBJ1-1; the match to TRBD1 covers 7 bases. The receptor was isolated from a boy less than two years old who had a stem cell transplant for acute myeloid leukemia, so the T cells may come from the graft donor. CDR3 DNA: TGCAGTGCCAACAAGAATCAGGGGGTGGACACTGAAGCTTTCTTT. This codes for CSANKNQGVDTEAFF.